The 14 T cell receptor beta chains below all came from one sample that was sequenced in a study of human T cells and chemical hapten exposure. Indicated time point: pre-sensitization, week 0. Treatment: therapeutic diphenylcyclopropenone sensitization with weekly scalp DPC. TCRdb independently ran MiXCR on the RACE reads; one entry per CDR3 protein. The sample lists roughly 120,000 distinct CDR3 sequences; roughly 14% were seen once. The source was whole blood, collected in connection with sensitization to the hapten diphenylcyclopropenone (DPC). These receptors originate from a woman younger than 30 with alopecia areata. Some clones in this sample may be carry-over from other donors' samples.

The chain couples TRBV7-9 to TRBJ2-3; D is unclear. With 5 bases removed from V and 3 bases from J, the gap between germline ends came to 6 bases. The germline gives CDR1 SEHNR, CDR2 FQNEAQ (reference sequence). The CDR3 sequence is 12 residues long. The DNA of the CDR3 is TGTGCCAGCAGCGGTTGGACAGATACGCAGTATTTT. It encodes CASSGWTDTQYF.

This sequence joins TRBV4-3 and TRBJ2-3, with 9 bases lining up with TRBD1. Germline-derived CDR1 and CDR2 are LGHNA and YSLEER. Unmatched junction bases numbered 11, after V lost 0 bases and J lost 4 bases. This CDR3 spans 18 amino acids. The CDR3 protein is CASSQDLRDREDSDTQYF. As DNA, the CDR3 is TGCGCCAGCAGCCAAGATCTCCGGGACAGGGAGGATTCAGATACGCAGTATTTT.

This clonotype was observed at least ten times. The chain links TRBV29-1 to TRBJ2-1, with TRBD2 matching over 7 bases. This CDR3 is 13 amino acids long. Losses at the gene ends were 7 bases for V and 6 bases for J; bases not matched to a gene: 9. Germline loops: CDR1 SQVTM, CDR2 ANQGSEA. The chain's CDR3 is CSATTSGGNEQFF. The CDR3 DNA is TGCAGCGCCACTACTTCGGGGGGCAATGAGCAGTTCTTC.

This clonotype has ten or more counts. This chain connects TRBV25-1 to TRBJ1-6; D unresolved. The V gene lost 3 bases and the J gene lost 11 bases, with 8 bases spanning the gap. The CDR3 has 12 amino acids. CDR1 and CDR2 from the germline V gene are MGHDK and SYGVNS. CDR3 bases: TGTGCCAGCAGTGAGGTGGCGGCACCCCTCCACTTT. Amino acid sequence: CASSEVAAPLHF.

This clonotype was seen only a few times. This rearrangement joins TRBV5-1 to TRBJ2-1; TRBD2 might be the D (5 bases). CDR3 length: 15 amino acids. V was cut by 0 bases and J by 5 bases, with 12 bases left in between. Germline CDR1 and CDR2: SGHRS and YFSETQ. The CDR3 DNA follows: TGCGCCAGCAGCTTGGCTGCGGGTTTCAACAATGAGCAGTTCTTC. The encoded protein is CASSLAAGFNNEQFF.

Ten or more counts support this clonotype. This chain joins TRBV25-1 and TRBJ2-5; D remains ambiguous. Germline CDR1 is MGHDK and CDR2 is SYGVNS. V was cut by 3 bases and J by 1 base, with 12 bases left in between. This CDR3 is 15 amino acids long. The CDR3 nucleotides are TGTGCCAGCAGTGACCCCCGCGATGCCCAAGAGACCCAGTACTTC. It translates to CASSDPRDAQETQYF.

This clonotype was counted between two and nine times. The chain is built from TRBV12-5 and TRBJ2-7; D is uncertain. Trimming left V 7 bases short and J 3 bases short, with 4 bases between. Germline V CDR1 and CDR2: LGHNT, FRNRAP. This CDR3 has 10 amino acids. The CDR3 spells CASALYEQYF. In nucleotides, the CDR3 is TGTGCTAGTGCCCTCTACGAGCAGTACTTC.

In this sample, this clonotype turned up a few times. The chain recombines TRBV21-1 with TRBJ1-5; TRBD1, the D gene given by the table, was not confirmed from the DNA. TRBV21-1 corresponds to a pseudogene. The CDR3 totals 15 residues. The CDR3 loop reads CASSKAPQTGQPQHF. The CDR3 coding sequence is TGTGCCAGCAGCAAAGCCCCCCAGACAGGCCAGCCCCAGCATTTT.

This clonotype was picked up a small number of times. This CDR3 reads CASSGTSGGWGDTQYF. DNA of the CDR3: TGTGCCAGCAGCGGGACTAGCGGGGGATGGGGGGATACGCAGTATTTT. The chain is built from TRBV7-8 and TRBJ2-3, with 14 positions matching TRBD2. The germline CDR1 and CDR2 sequences are SGHVS and FQNEAQ. V lost 5 bases to trimming and J lost 6 bases; unmatched junction nucleotides: 7. The CDR3 is 16 residues long.

The chain uses TRBV3-1 and TRBJ1-1; D not certain. Trimming removed 1 base at V and 0 bases at J, with 9 bases between. CDR1 LGHDT and CDR2 YNNKEL come from the germline V gene (reference sequence). CDR3 length: 15 residues. The CDR3 reads CASSQGSSMNTEAFF. DNA for the CDR3: TGTGCCAGCAGCCAAGGGAGCAGCATGAACACTGAAGCTTTCTTT. Full variable domain (outside the CDR3, taken from reference TRBV3-1 and TRBJ1-1): DTAVSQTPKYLVTQMGNDKSIKCEQNLGHDTMYWYKQDSKKFLKIMFSYNNKELIINETVPNRFSPKSPDKAHLNLHINSLELGDSAVYFCASSQGSSMNTEAFFGQGTRLTVV.

This clonotype was counted at least ten times. The rearrangement links TRBV20-1 to TRBJ1-2, with D possibly matching TRBD1 (5 bases). Germline loops: CDR1 DFQATT, CDR2 SNEGSKA (reference sequence). The length of the CDR3 is 11 residues. Between the trimmed V and J ends, which lost 3 bases and 6 bases, there was a span of 8 bases. DNA for the CDR3: TGCAGTGCTAGCGAGACAGATGGCTACACCTTC. Translating it yields CSASETDGYTF.

The gene calls are TRBV7-8 and TRBJ2-2, with D perhaps TRBD2 (6 bases). The length of the CDR3 is 14 residues. Germline V gives CDR1 SGHVS, CDR2 FQNEAQ. The V end lost 5 bases, the J end lost 3 bases, and 10 bases lay between the germline ends. CDR3 sequence reads: CASSPSGYTGELFF. CDR3 bases: TGTGCCAGCAGCCCCAGCGGGTACACCGGGGAGCTGTTTTTT.

This clonotype came up many times. The chain has TRBV6-2 or TRBV6-3 and TRBJ1-2, with TRBD1 as a possible D gene (6 bases). The germline CDR1 and CDR2 sequences are MNHEY and SVGEGT. V lost 11 bases and J 5 bases, leaving 18 bases between the germline ends. The CDR3 has 13 residues. The CDR3 loop reads CAYSPDREYGYTF. CDR3 DNA sequence: TGTGCCTACTCGCCGGACAGAGAATATGGCTACACCTTC.

The rearrangement uses TRBV7-9 and TRBJ2-7, with 8 bases lining up with TRBD2. The CDR3 totals 16 residues. The J segment lost 2 bases and the V segment lost 5 bases, leaving 11 bases of the junction unmatched. Germline values: CDR1 SEHNR, CDR2 FQNEAQ (reference sequence). CDR3 amino acids: CASSPREGGRAYEQYF. Written as DNA, the CDR3 is TGTGCCAGCAGCCCTCGGGAGGGAGGGCGGGCCTACGAGCAGTACTTC.